These T cell receptor beta chains were read from a single sample in a study of shared clonotypes between healthy human individuals. Measured with immunoSEQ multiplex PCR; TCRdb has only the in-frame clones, and not every one. The sample holds approximately 1,500,000 clones, around 98% seen once. Material for sequencing was naive CD4+ T cells sorted from blood. The receptors derive from a man aged 30-40 years in good health. Both conserved end residues are part of each CDR3. The D gene is left open where the match is weak. Some rows have no size entry. The others give once, few or many, or a class for an expanded clone.

CDR3,DNA,V,D,size,length,J
CASSLTLTGELFF,TGTGCTAGCAGCCTAACCCTAACCGGGGAGCTGTTTTTT,TRBV7-7,NA,NA,13,TRBJ2-2
CASSLSGLGSSDTQYF,TGTGCCAGCAGTTTATCCGGACTAGGATCTTCAGATACGCAGTATTTT,TRBV28,TRBD2,NA,16,TRBJ2-3
CASSYNSGANVLTF,TGTGCCAGCAGTTATAACTCTGGGGCCAACGTCCTGACTTTC,TRBV28,NA,once,14,TRBJ2-6
CASSEAGQRKLFF,TGTGCCAGCAGTGAAGCGGGACAGAGAAAACTGTTTTTT,TRBV6-1,TRBD1,NA,13,TRBJ1-4
CASLYRGSNQPQHF,TGTGCCAGCTTATATAGGGGTAGCAATCAGCCCCAGCATTTT,TRBV6-6,NA,NA,14,TRBJ1-5
CASSFGQGEGSEKLFF,TGTGCCAGCAGTTTTGGCCAGGGGGAAGGAAGTGAAAAACTGTTTTTT,TRBV27,TRBD1,NA,16,TRBJ1-4
CASSIDPARREQYF,TGTGCCAGTAGTATAGATCCGGCCCGCCGGGAGCAGTACTTC,TRBV19,NA,NA,14,TRBJ2-7
CASTGRTSGQETQYF,TGTGCCAGCACCGGAAGGACTAGCGGCCAAGAGACCCAGTACTTC,TRBV2,TRBD2,NA,15,TRBJ2-5
CASSPGLRDVNTEAFF,TGTGCCAGCTCACCTGGCCTCCGGGATGTGAACACTGAAGCTTTCTTT,TRBV18,NA,NA,16,TRBJ1-1
CASSFGGGWNEQFF,TGTGCCAGCAGTTTTGGCGGGGGGTGGAATGAGCAGTTCTTC,TRBV28,TRBD2,NA,14,TRBJ2-1
CASSPDRNQPQHF,TGTGCCAGCTCACCGGACAGAAATCAGCCCCAGCATTTT,TRBV18,NA,NA,13,TRBJ1-5
CASSPQTGPFNTEAFF,TGTGCCAGCAGCCCCCAGACAGGACCTTTTAACACTGAAGCTTTCTTT,TRBV5-4,NA,NA,16,TRBJ1-1
CASTLGRRSHEQYF,TGTGCCAGCACTCTCGGACGGAGGAGCCACGAGCAGTACTTC,TRBV28,NA,NA,14,TRBJ2-7
CASRQDREYYNEQFF,TGTGCCAGCAGACAAGACAGGGAGTACTACAATGAGCAGTTCTTC,TRBV2,TRBD1,NA,15,TRBJ2-1
CASSLDTFTEAFF,TGCGCCAGCAGCTTGGACACTTTCACTGAAGCTTTCTTT,TRBV5-1,NA,NA,13,TRBJ1-1
CASSLVDTSTDTQYF,TGTGCCAGCAGCTTAGTGGATACCAGCACAGATACGCAGTATTTT,TRBV7-9,NA,NA,15,TRBJ2-3
CASSYLGSGETQYF,TGTGCCAGCAGTTACTTGGGGAGCGGCGAGACCCAGTACTTC,TRBV6-5,NA,NA,14,TRBJ2-5
CASSLGQGSNYGYTF,TGTGCCAGCAGCTTGGGGCAGGGTAGCAACTATGGCTACACCTTC,TRBV5-5,NA,NA,15,TRBJ1-2
CASSQGGTSGSADTQYF,TGCGCCAGCAGCCAAGGGGGGACTAGCGGGAGCGCAGATACGCAGTATTTT,TRBV4-3,TRBD2,NA,17,TRBJ2-3
CASSGLTGKYEQYF,TGCGCCAGCAGCGGGCTCACAGGGAAGTACGAGCAGTACTTC,TRBV5-1,NA,NA,14,TRBJ2-7
CASSQGQPTEAFF,TGTGCCAGCAGCCAGGGACAGCCCACTGAAGCTTTCTTT,TRBV28,TRBD1,once,13,TRBJ1-1
CASSSYGDRGIAYEQYF,TGTGCCAGCAGCTCCTATGGGGACAGGGGGATTGCCTACGAGCAGTACTTC,TRBV7-9,TRBD1,NA,17,TRBJ2-7
CASSLGLAGAPVTQETQYF,TGCGCCAGCAGCTTGGGACTAGCGGGAGCGCCGGTCACCCAAGAGACCCAGTACTTC,TRBV5-1,TRBD2,NA,19,TRBJ2-5
CASRTGTGRSLTYEQYF,TGTGCCAGCAGAACCGGGACAGGGCGGTCGCTAACCTACGAGCAGTACTTC,TRBV28,TRBD1,NA,17,TRBJ2-7
CASSESPLINTYEQYF,TGTGCCAGCAGTGAATCCCCTCTGATAAACACCTACGAGCAGTACTTC,TRBV2,NA,NA,16,TRBJ2-7
CASSEVWGLAGDYEQYF,TGTGCCAGCAGTGAAGTGTGGGGGTTGGCGGGGGACTACGAGCAGTACTTC,TRBV6-1,TRBD2,once,17,TRBJ2-7
CASSQADRAKDTGELFF,TGTGCCAGCAGCCAGGCTGACAGGGCCAAGGACACCGGGGAGCTGTTTTTT,TRBV4-2,TRBD1,NA,17,TRBJ2-2
CASSPELTGGSEAFF,TGTGCCAGCTCACCAGAGTTAACAGGGGGCTCAGAAGCTTTCTTT,TRBV18,TRBD1,NA,15,TRBJ1-1
CASSQTPGASYNEQFF,TGTGCCAGCAGCCAAACGCCGGGTGCGTCCTACAATGAGCAGTTCTTC,TRBV7-6,NA,once,16,TRBJ2-1